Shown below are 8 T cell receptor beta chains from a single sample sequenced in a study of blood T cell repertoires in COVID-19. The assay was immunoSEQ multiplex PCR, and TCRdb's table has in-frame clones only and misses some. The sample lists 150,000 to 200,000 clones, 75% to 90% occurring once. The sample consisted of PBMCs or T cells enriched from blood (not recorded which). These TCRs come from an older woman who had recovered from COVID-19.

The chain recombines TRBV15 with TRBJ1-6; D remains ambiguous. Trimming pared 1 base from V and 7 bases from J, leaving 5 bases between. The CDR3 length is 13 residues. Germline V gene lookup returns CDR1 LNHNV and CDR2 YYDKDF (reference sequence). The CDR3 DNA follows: TGTGCCACCAGCAGAGGGAGGAATTCACCCCTCCACTTT. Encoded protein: CATSRGRNSPLHF.

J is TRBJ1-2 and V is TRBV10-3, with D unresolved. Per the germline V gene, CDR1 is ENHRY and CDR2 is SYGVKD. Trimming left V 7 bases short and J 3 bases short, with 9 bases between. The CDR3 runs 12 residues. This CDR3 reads CAITSSYYGYTF. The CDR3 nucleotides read TGTGCCATCACCTCTTCTTACTATGGCTACACCTTC.

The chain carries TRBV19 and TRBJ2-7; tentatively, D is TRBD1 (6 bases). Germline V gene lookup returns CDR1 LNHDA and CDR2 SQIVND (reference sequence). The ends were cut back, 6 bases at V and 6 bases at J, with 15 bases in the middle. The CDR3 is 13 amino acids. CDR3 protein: CASRTDSSGEQYF. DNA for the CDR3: TGTGCCAGTAGGACGGACAGTAGTGGCGAGCAGTACTTC.

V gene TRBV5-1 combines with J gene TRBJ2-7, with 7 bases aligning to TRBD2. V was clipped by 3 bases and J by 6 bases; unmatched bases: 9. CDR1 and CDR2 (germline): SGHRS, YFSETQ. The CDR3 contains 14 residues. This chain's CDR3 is CASSWGGGIREQYF. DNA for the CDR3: TGCGCCAGCAGCTGGGGGGGTGGTATTCGCGAGCAGTACTTC.

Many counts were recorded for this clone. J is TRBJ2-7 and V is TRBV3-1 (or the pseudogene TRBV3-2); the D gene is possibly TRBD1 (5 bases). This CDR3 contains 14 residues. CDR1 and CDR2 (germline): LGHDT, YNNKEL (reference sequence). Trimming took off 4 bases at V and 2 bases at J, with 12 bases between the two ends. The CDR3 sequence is CASSLSRGPYEQYF. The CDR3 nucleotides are TGTGCCAGCAGCCTTAGTAGGGGCCCCTACGAGCAGTACTTC.

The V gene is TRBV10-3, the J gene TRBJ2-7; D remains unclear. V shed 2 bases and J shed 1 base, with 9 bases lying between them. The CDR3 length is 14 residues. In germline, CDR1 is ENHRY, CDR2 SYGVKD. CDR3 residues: CAISEGKLSYEQYF. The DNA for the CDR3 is TGTGCCATCAGTGAGGGCAAGTTGTCCTACGAGCAGTACTTC.

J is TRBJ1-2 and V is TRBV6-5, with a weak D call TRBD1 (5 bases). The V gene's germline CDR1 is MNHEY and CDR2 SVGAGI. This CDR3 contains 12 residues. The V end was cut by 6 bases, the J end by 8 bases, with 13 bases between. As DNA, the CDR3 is TGTGCCAGCAGCCTAGCGGGGGAGGGCTACACCTTC. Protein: CASSLAGEGYTF.

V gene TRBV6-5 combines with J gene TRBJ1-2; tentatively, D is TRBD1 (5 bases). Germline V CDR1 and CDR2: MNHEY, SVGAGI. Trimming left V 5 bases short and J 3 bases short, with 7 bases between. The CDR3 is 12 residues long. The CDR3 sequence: CASSMTDYGYTF. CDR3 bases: TGTGCCAGCAGTATGACAGACTATGGCTACACCTTC.